Here is one T cell receptor (beta chain) with its context. Its cognate antigen is unknown. This sample was taken from a study of OX40 agonist ivuxolimab in advanced cancers. Study-wide results and limits: Also present in some nonresponders was a low level of normalized T-cell clonal expansion.

TCRdb's copy holds only in-frame clones and misses some; the assay was immunoSEQ multiplex PCR. There are about 91,000 clones in the sample; 85% to 90% occur only once, and approximately 0.2% lies in the top ten. The CDR3 extends over 17 amino acids. CDR1 and CDR2 from the germline V gene are KGHSH and LQKENI. The V and J ends lost 3 bases and 3 bases, in that order; junction bases with no gene match: 6. The chain is built from TRBV18 and TRBJ2-7; 15 bases line up with TRBD2. The sample consisted of CD4+ or CD8+ T cells sorted from blood, taken in a trial of the OX40 agonist ivuxolimab. The source of this sequence is an adult with an advanced solid tumor such as melanoma, head and neck, liver or kidney cancer. Written as DNA, the CDR3 is TGTGCCAGCTCACCGCTGGGACTAGCGGGAGGCATCTACGAGCAGTACTTC. This encodes CASSPLGLAGGIYEQYF.